A selection of T cell receptor beta chains follows, all from one sample in a study of T cell repertoires in cytomegalovirus infection. TCRdb itself ran the reads through MiXCR, one entry per CDR3 protein. The table records approximately 770,000 distinct CDR3 sequences, roughly 29% of them present only once. These receptors have no known antigen. The source was cultured CD8+ T cells from PBMCs, collected from culture after CMV antigen stimulation. The receptors were gathered from a human donor in good health (CMV status not recorded). Some clones in this sample may be carry-over from other donors' samples. Both conserved end residues are part of each CDR3. Clone size is not always given. Where it is, it says once, few, many or a class for expanded clones.

v_gene | abundance | CDR3aa
TRBV19 | . | CATASAGELTDTQYF
TRBV7-9 | few | CASSLASGRPNYGYTF
TRBV25-1 | . | CASSQGDYTDTQYF
TRBV29-1 | many | CSGISSYNEQFF
TRBV20-1 | once | CSASFGGEIYNEQFF
TRBV7-9 | . | CASSQPGRRETQYF
TRBV2 | . | CASSDGLGGRLPQHF
TRBV7-8 | many | CASSQGGQPQHF
TRBV4-1 | . | CASSAPGQGAANEKLFF
TRBV7-9 | . | CATHQGDGYTF
TRBV7-2 | . | CASSLPSSGTSTDTQYF
TRBV27 | . | CASRGRETYEQYF
TRBV28 | many | CASSLGQKQSTNEKLFF
TRBV4-2 | few | CASRPHTGTGVVFSETQYF
TRBV6-6 | . | CASSERGPGSWVNQPQHF
TRBV15 | . | CATSRDRGDDSTYGYTF
TRBV7-8 | . | CASSLVVGGALEETQYF
TRBV19 | . | CASSMRRQINQPQHF
TRBV2 | . | CATLGGVFF
TRBV7-2 | few | CASSLTWGPSYEQYF
TRBV19 | few | CASSTLRGSGGPSYNEQFF
TRBV7-6 | . | CASSLEPRGGADTQYF
TRBV5-6 | few | CASSLGTVAEAFF
TRBV12-5 | . | CASGFSQGNRADVYNEQFF
TRBV5-6 | . | CASSPPSGPNEQFF
TRBV6-1 | many | CASQGSNQPQHF
TRBV13 | . | CASGGPDRGNSPLHF
TRBV5-1 | . | CASSSNWGLARNEQFF
TRBV29-1 | . | CSVEDRASYEQYF
TRBV7-8 | . | CASSSGRGGGYEQYF
TRBV7-2 | many | CASSPHGSWDEQFF
TRBV6-2/TRBV6-3 | . | CASSYRQGGQETQYF
TRBV6-5 | . | CASSSLPIGTYNSPLHF
TRBV6-1 | . | CASKWGYEQYF
TRBV7-6 | many | CASSLKTYSGNTIYF
TRBV12-3/TRBV12-4 | . | CASSSWAQPQGYTGELFF
TRBV27 | . | CASREDSGANVLTF
TRBV15 | . | CATSIQVREKLFF
TRBV7-8 | many | CASSLSGRNTGELFF
TRBV27 | . | CASSLSGQDTGELFF
TRBV5-1 | few | CASSLERGGNTEAFF
TRBV28 | . | CASSMTPNTEAFF
TRBV10-2 | few | CASDTTAGGTEAFF
TRBV27 | few | CASSLKVGRAEGYTF
TRBV7-6 | many | CASSFLDENEQFF
TRBV19 | few | CASQTGGSSYEQYF
TRBV6-5 | . | CASRGWPQPDEQFF
TRBV20-1 | . | CSARSARGSYNEQFF
TRBV3-1 | . | CASSQSSLFYGYTF
TRBV6-2/TRBV6-3 | . | CASSYPTLWTSGGTSTDTQYF
TRBV9 | few | CASSVVDTPNYGYTF
TRBV25-1 | many | CASSESLGMNTEAFF
TRBV20-1 | . | CSAQPGGPYGYTF
TRBV4-1 | . | CASSQEDSGGDTQYF
TRBV6-5 | . | CASTKNSYNEQFF
TRBV6-1 | . | CASSDRGGKNEQFF
TRBV15 | . | CATSPTRGRAGELFF